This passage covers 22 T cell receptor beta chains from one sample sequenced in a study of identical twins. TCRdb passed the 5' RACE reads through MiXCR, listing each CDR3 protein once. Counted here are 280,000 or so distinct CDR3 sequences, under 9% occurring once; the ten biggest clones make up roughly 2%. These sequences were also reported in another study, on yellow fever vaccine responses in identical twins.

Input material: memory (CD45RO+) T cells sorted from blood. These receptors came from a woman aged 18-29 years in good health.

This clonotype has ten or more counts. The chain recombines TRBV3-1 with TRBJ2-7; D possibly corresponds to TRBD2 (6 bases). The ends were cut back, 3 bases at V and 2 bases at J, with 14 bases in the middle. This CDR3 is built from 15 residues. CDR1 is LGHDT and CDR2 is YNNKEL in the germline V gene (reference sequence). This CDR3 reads CASSHAGTPPYEQYF. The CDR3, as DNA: TGTGCCAGCAGCCACGCCGGGACTCCCCCCTACGAGCAGTACTTC.

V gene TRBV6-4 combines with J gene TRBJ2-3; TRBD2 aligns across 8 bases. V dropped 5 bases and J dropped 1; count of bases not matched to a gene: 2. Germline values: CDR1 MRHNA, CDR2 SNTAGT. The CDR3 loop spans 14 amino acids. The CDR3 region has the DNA TGTGCCAGCAGTAAACTAGCGGGCACAGATACGCAGTATTTT. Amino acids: CASSKLAGTDTQYF.

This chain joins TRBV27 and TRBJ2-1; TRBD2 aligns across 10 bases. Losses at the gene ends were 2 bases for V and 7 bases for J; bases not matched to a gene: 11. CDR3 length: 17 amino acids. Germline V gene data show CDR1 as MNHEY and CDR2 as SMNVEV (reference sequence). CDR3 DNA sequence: TGTGCCAGCAGTTTAAGCTCTAGGACTAGCGGCCCAAATGAGCAGTTCTTC. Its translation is CASSLSSRTSGPNEQFF.

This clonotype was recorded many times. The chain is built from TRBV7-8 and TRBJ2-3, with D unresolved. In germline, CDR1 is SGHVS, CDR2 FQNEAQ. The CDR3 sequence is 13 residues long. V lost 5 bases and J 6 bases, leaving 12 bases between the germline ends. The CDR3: CASSPPRLDTQYF. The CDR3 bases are TGTGCCAGCAGCCCCCCCAGGTTGGATACGCAGTATTTT.

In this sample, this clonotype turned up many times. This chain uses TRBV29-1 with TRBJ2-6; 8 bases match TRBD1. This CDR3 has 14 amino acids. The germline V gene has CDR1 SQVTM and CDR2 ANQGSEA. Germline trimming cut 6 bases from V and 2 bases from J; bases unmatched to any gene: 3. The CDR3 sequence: CSVAGGTGANVLTF. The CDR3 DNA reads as TGCAGCGTGGCAGGGGGCACTGGGGCCAACGTCCTGACTTTC.

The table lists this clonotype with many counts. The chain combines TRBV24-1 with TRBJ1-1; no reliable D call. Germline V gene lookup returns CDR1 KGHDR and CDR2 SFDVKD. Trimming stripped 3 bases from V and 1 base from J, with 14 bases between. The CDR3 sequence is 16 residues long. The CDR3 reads CATSDPLRGRNTEAFF. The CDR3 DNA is TGTGCCACCAGTGATCCGCTTCGGGGTAGGAACACTGAAGCTTTCTTT.

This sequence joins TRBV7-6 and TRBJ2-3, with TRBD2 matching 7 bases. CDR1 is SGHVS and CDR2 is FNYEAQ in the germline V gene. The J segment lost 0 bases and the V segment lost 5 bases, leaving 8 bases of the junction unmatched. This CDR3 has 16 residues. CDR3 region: CASSPSAGTSTDTQYF. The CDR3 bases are TGTGCCAGCAGCCCATCAGCGGGGACTAGCACAGATACGCAGTATTTT.

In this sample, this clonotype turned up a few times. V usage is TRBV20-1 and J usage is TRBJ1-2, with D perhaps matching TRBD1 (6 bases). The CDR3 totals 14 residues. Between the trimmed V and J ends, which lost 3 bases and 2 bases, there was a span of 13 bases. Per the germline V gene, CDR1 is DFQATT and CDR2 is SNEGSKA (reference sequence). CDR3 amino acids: CSASPQTGNYGYTF. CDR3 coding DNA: TGCAGTGCTAGCCCGCAAACAGGGAACTATGGCTACACCTTC.

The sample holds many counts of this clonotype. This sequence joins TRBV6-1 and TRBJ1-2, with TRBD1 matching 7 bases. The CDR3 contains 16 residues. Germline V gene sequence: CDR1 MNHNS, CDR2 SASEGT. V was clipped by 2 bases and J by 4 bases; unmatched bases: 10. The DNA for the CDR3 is TGTGCCAGCAGTGAAAGGTATACAGGGGAGAGCTATGGCTACACCTTC. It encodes CASSERYTGESYGYTF.

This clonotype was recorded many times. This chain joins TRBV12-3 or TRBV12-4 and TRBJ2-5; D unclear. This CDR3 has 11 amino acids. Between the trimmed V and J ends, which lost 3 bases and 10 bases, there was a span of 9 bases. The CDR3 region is CASSLGWSQYF. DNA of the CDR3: TGTGCCAGCAGTTTGGGATGGAGCCAGTACTTC.

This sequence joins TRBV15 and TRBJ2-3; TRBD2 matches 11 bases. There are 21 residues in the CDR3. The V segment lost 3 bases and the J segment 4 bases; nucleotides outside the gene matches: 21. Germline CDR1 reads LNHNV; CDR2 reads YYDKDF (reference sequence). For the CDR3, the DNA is TGTGCCACCAGCAGGCTCGGCGTATGGGAAGAACTAGCGGGAGTGGCAGATACGCAGTATTTT. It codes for CATSRLGVWEELAGVADTQYF.

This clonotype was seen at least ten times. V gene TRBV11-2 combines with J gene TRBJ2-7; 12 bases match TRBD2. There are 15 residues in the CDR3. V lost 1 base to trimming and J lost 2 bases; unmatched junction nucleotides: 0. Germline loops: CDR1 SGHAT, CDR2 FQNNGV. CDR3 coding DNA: TGTGCCAGCAGCTTAGGACTAGCGGGAGCCTACGAGCAGTACTTC. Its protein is CASSLGLAGAYEQYF.

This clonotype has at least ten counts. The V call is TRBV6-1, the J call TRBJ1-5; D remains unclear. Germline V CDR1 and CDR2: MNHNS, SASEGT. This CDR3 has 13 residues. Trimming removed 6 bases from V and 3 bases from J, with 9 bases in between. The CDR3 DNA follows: TGTGCCAGCAGAAGGGATTTCAATCAGCCCCAGCATTTT. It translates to CASRRDFNQPQHF.

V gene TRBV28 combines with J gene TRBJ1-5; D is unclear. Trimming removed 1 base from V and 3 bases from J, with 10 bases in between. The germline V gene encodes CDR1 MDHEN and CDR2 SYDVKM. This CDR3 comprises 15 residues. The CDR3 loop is CASSLSVIDNQPQHF. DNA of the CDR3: TGTGCCAGCAGTTTATCGGTCATAGACAATCAGCCCCAGCATTTT.

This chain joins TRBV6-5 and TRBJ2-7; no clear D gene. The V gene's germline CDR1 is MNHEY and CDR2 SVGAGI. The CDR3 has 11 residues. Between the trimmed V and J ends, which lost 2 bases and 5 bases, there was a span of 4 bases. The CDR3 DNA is TGTGCCAGCAGTTACAGGGACGAGCAGTACTTC. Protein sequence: CASSYRDEQYF.

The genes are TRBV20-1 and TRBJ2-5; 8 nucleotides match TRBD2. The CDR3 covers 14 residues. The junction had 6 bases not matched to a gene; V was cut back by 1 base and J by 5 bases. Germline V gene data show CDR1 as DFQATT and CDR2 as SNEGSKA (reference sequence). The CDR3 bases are TGCAGTGCTAGAGCAGGACTAGCTATCGAGACCCAGTACTTC. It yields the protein CSARAGLAIETQYF.

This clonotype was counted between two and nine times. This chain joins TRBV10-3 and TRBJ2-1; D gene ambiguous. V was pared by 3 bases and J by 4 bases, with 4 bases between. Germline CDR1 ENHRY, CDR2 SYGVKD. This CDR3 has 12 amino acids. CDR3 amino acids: CAISDGYNEQFF. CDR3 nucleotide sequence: TGTGCCATCAGTGACGGGTACAATGAGCAGTTCTTC.

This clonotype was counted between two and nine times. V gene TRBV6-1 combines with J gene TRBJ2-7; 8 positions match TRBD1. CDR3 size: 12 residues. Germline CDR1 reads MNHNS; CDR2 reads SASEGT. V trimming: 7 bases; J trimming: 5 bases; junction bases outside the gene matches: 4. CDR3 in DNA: TGTGCCAGCAAAGGACAGGGAAACGAGCAGTACGTC. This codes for CASKGQGNEQYV.

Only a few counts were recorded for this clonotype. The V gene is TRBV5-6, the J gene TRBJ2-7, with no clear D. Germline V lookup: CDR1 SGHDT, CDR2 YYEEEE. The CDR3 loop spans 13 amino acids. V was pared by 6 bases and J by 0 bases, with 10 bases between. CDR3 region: CASTVRFSYEQYF. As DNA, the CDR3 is TGTGCCAGCACCGTGCGGTTCTCCTACGAGCAGTACTTC.

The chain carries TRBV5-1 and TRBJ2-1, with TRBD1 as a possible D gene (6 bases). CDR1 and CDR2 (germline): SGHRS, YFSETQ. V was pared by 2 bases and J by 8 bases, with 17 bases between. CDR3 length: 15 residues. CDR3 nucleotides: TGCGCCAGCAGCTTAGGTTCGTCAGGGGCGGATGAGCAGTTCTTC. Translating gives CASSLGSSGADEQFF.

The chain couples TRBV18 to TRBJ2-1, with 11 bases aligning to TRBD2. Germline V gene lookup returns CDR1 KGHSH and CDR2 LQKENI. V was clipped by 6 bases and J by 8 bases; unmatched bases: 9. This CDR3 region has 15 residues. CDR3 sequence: CASSPGGLAVDEQFF. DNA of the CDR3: TGTGCCAGCTCCCCCGGGGGACTAGCGGTAGATGAGCAGTTCTTC.

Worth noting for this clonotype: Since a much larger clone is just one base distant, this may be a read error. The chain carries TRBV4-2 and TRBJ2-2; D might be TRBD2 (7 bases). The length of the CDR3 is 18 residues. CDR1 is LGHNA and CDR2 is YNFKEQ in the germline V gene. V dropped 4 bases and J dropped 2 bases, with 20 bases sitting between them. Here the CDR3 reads CASSPGGSGEPNTGELFF. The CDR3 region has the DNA TGTGCCAGCAGCCCCGGGGGCAGCGGGGAGCCAAACACCGGGGAGCTGTTTTTT.